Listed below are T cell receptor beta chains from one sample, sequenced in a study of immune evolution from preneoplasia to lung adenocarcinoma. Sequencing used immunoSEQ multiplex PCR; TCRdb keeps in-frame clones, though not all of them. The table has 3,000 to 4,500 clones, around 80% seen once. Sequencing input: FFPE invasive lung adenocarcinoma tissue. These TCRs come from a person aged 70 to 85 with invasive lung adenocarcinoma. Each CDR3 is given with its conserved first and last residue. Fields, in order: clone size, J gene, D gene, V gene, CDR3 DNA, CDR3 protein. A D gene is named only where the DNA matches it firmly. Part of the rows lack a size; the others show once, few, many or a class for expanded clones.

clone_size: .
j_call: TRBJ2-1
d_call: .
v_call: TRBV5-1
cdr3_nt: TGCGCCAGCAGCCCTTTCAGCAGGAATGAGCAGTTCTTC
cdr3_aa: CASSPFSRNEQFF

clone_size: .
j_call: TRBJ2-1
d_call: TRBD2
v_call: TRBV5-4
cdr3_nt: TGTGCCAGCAGCGATGGACTAGCGGTATCCTACAATGAGCAGTTCTTC
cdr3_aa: CASSDGLAVSYNEQFF

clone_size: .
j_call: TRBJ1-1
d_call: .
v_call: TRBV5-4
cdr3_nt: TGTGCCAGCAGCTTGGAGGTGAACACTGAAGCTTTCTTT
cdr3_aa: CASSLEVNTEAFF

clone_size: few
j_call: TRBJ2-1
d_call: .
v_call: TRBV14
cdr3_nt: TGTGCCAGCAGCCATGGACCGGAGCAGTTCTTC
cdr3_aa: CASSHGPEQFF

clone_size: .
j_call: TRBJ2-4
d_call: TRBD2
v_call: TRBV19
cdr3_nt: TGTGCCACCAGACTAGCGGCCTCTAACATTCAGTACTTC
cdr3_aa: CATRLAASNIQYF

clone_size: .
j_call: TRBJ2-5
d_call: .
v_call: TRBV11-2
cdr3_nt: TGTGCCAGCAGCTTAGTAGGAGAGACCCAGTACTTC
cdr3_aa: CASSLVGETQYF

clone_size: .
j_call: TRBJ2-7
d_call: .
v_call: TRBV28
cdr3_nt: TGTGCCAGCAGTTTAACTCCCGGTGCTCCAGAGGAGCAGTACTTC
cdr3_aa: CASSLTPGAPEEQYF

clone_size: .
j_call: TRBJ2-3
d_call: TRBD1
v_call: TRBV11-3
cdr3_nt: TGTGCCAGCAGTCCCCGCGGGACAGGGCCAAAAGATACGCAGTATTTT
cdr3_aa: CASSPRGTGPKDTQYF

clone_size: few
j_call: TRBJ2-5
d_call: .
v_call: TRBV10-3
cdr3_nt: TGTGCCATCAGTGAGGGAAGCGCCGGGACCCAGTACTTC
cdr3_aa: CAISEGSAGTQYF

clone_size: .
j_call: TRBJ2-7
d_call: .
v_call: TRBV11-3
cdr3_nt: TGTGCCAGCAGCTTAAACTACCTGGGGGAGCAGTACTTC
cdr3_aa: CASSLNYLGEQYF

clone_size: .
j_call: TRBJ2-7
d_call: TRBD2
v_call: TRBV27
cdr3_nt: TGTGCCAGCAGTCTCGGCGGGGGAGCCCTTACCTACGAGCAGTACTTC
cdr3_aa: CASSLGGGALTYEQYF

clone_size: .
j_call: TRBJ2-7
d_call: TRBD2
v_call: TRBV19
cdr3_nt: TGTGCCAGTAGTACTTTAGCGGGAAGTTACGAGCAGTACTTC
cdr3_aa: CASSTLAGSYEQYF

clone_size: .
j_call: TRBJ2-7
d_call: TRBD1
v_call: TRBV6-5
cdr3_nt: TGTGCCAGCAGACGGACAGGGGGATACGAGCAGTACTTC
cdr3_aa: CASRRTGGYEQYF

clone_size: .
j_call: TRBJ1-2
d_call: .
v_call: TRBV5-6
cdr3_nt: TGTGCCAGCAGCTTTCCCAGGGGAGGAGGCTACACCTTC
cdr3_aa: CASSFPRGGGYTF

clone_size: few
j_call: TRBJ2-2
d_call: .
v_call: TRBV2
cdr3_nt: TGTGCCAGCAGTGACTCTCTAGCCCCCGGGGAGCTGTTTTTT
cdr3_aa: CASSDSLAPGELFF

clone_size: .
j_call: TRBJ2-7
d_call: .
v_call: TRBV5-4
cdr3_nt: TGTGCCAGCAGCTTAATAGCGCGAACCTACGAGCAGTACTTC
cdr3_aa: CASSLIARTYEQYF

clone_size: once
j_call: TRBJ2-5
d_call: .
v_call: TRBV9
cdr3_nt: TGTGCCAGCAGCTCCCCCTACGGGGAGACCCAGTACTTC
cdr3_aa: CASSSPYGETQYF

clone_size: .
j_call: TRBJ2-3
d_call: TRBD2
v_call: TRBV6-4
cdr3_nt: TGTGCCAGCTCTCTAGCGGGAGATCGGACAGATACGCAGTATTTT
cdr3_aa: CASSLAGDRTDTQYF

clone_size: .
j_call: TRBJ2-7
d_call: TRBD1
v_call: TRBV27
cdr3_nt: TGTGCCAGCAGGAACCCCAGGGGGCTCGAGCAGTACTTC
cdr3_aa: CASRNPRGLEQYF

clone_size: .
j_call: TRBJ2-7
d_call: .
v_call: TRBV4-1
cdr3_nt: TGCGCCAGCAGCCCTGACTGGGGGGTCCCGGTGAACTACGAGCAGTACTTC
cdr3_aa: CASSPDWGVPVNYEQYF

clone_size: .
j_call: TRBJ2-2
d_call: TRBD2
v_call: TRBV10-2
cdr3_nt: TGCGCCAGCAGTCAGGGACTAGCGGCTACAGACACCGGGGAGCTGTTTTTT
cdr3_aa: CASSQGLAATDTGELFF

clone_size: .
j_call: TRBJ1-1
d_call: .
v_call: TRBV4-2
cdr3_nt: TGTGCCAGCAGCCAAGTGACAGAGAACACTGAAGCTTTCTTT
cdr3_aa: CASSQVTENTEAFF